The rows below give T cell receptor beta chains drawn from one sample of a study of CD8 T cells in Susac syndrome. TCRdb redid the calling of the immunoSEQ multiplex PCR reads with MiXCR, one entry per CDR3 protein. The sample lists approximately 150,000 distinct CDR3 sequences, 90% to 95% seen once, with about 0.14% in the top ten. Material: CD4+ T cells from PBMCs. The source of these receptors is a human donor in good health. Both conserved end residues are part of each CDR3. D genes are given only for firm matches. Clone size, where shown, is once, few, many, or a class for clones that have expanded.

TRBV5-1	TRBJ2-7	NA	TRBD1	TGCGCCAGCAGAAGGGGGACAGGGGAGCAAGAGCAGTACTTC	CASRRGTGEQEQYF
TRBV12-3/TRBV12-4	TRBJ2-7	NA	NA	TGTGCCAGCAGTCCTTTGGGGTCCCTCTACGAGCAGTACTTC	CASSPLGSLYEQYF
TRBV7-3	TRBJ2-1	NA	NA	TGTGCCAGCAGCCCCGGCTTAGTCAATGAGCAGTTCTTC	CASSPGLVNEQFF
TRBV7-9	TRBJ2-1	NA	NA	TGTGCCAGCAGCCGGAGAGGTAGAAACGGACACAATGAGCAGTTCTTC	CASSRRGRNGHNEQFF
TRBV30	TRBJ2-2	NA	NA	TGTGCCTGGAGTGAGGCCTGGCCCGGGGAGCTGTTTTTT	CAWSEAWPGELFF
TRBV20-1	TRBJ2-5	NA	NA	TGCAGTGCCCACCCGGGACATCAGATAGAGACCCAGTACTTC	CSAHPGHQIETQYF
TRBV3-1	TRBJ2-7	NA	NA	TGTGCCAGCAGCTCGACGACTAGCTCCTACGAGCAGTACTTC	CASSSTTSSYEQYF
TRBV3-1	TRBJ2-4	NA	NA	TGTGCCAGCAGCCAAGATTGGGCGTGGGGGAACATTCAGTACTTC	CASSQDWAWGNIQYF
TRBV5-1	TRBJ1-1	NA	TRBD1	TGCGCCAGCAGAGGGACAGTAACGAACACTGAAGCTTTCTTT	CASRGTVTNTEAFF
TRBV18	TRBJ1-1	NA	NA	TGTGCCAGCTCACCCCCTATTTATCCAAACACTGAAGCTTTCTTT	CASSPPIYPNTEAFF
TRBV20-1	TRBJ2-5	NA	NA	TGCAGTGCTTTCCTCGGGGGATTCTACCAAGAGACCCAGTACTTC	CSAFLGGFYQETQYF
TRBV27	TRBJ1-2	once	TRBD1	TGTGCCAGCAGCTGGGGAGCAGGGGGCATCTATGGCTACACCTTC	CASSWGAGGIYGYTF
TRBV19	TRBJ1-1	few	TRBD1	TGTGCCAGTAGTGCAGGGGGAACTGAAGCTTTCTTT	CASSAGGTEAFF
TRBV5-1	TRBJ2-3	NA	NA	TGCGCCAGCTTCTCGGGGGGCGCGGAAGATACGCAGTATTTT	CASFSGGAEDTQYF
TRBV5-4	TRBJ2-2	NA	NA	TGTGCCAGCAGCCCAAACACAGGGTCCGGGGAGCTGTTTTTT	CASSPNTGSGELFF
TRBV9	TRBJ2-3	once	NA	TGTGCCAGCAGCGCACTCATTCGAGCCTTGCCAGATACGCAGTATTTT	CASSALIRALPDTQYF
TRBV12-3/TRBV12-4	TRBJ1-1	NA	NA	TGTGCCAGCAGCCTACAGGGCAGGGAAGCTTTCTTT	CASSLQGREAFF
TRBV14	TRBJ2-3	NA	NA	TGTGCCAGCAGCCCATTCTTCACGCGGGTCGGGGATACGCAGTATTTT	CASSPFFTRVGDTQYF
TRBV3-1	TRBJ2-7	NA	NA	TGTGCCAGCAGCCAACGCCAGCTAAGCGAGCAGTACTTC	CASSQRQLSEQYF
TRBV27	TRBJ1-5	NA	NA	TGTGCCAGCAGTCCAACCCGCGCGGGCGGCGATCAGCCCCAGCATTTT	CASSPTRAGGDQPQHF
TRBV5-4	TRBJ2-2	NA	NA	TGTGCCAGCAGCTCCGGGACTGGGGTAGCCGGGGAGCTGTTTTTT	CASSSGTGVAGELFF
TRBV7-3	TRBJ2-1	NA	NA	TGTGCCAGCAGCTCACGGACGGCGGTCTCCTTCAATGAGCAGTTCTTC	CASSSRTAVSFNEQFF
TRBV4-2	TRBJ2-3	NA	NA	TGTGCCAGCAGCCGGAAGATAGCTGGGACCCAAGCGGGAGATACGCAGTATTTT	CASSRKIAGTQAGDTQYF
TRBV7-2	TRBJ2-7	NA	TRBD2	TGTGCCAGCAGCTTAGATGGACTAGCGGGGGAGTACGAGCAGTACTTC	CASSLDGLAGEYEQYF
TRBV5-6	TRBJ1-3	NA	TRBD1	TGTGCCAGCAGCCTGGGACAGGCCCTCTCTGGAAACACCATATATTTT	CASSLGQALSGNTIYF
TRBV7-6	TRBJ2-2	NA	NA	TGTGCCAGCAGCTTAGGAAGCGGCGGCTCCGGGGAGCTGTTTTTT	CASSLGSGGSGELFF
TRBV5-4	TRBJ2-5	NA	TRBD2	TGTGCCAGCAGCTTGGCCAAAGGGAGACTAGCAGTAGAGACCCAGTACTTC	CASSLAKGRLAVETQYF
TRBV13	TRBJ2-4	NA	TRBD1	TGTGCCAGCAGCCTCCAGGGGGCGGACATTCAGTACTTC	CASSLQGADIQYF
TRBV29-1	TRBJ1-1	once	TRBD1	TGCAGCGTCTCGGGACAGCTGAACACTGAAGCTTTCTTT	CSVSGQLNTEAFF
TRBV13	TRBJ2-3	NA	TRBD2	TGTGCCAGCAGCGCGGCGGGGGGGCTCACAGATACGCAGTATTTT	CASSAAGGLTDTQYF
TRBV25-1	TRBJ1-2	NA	TRBD1	TGTGCCAGCAGTGAATACAGGGGGCCCCTTGGGGGCTACACCTTC	CASSEYRGPLGGYTF
TRBV7-9	TRBJ2-2	NA	NA	TGTGCCAGCAGCCCGGGGAGGATGAACACCGGGGAGCTGTTTTTT	CASSPGRMNTGELFF
TRBV12-3/TRBV12-4	TRBJ2-1	NA	NA	TGTGCCAGCAGGCCGGTGGGGAATGAGCAGTTCTTC	CASRPVGNEQFF
TRBV6-5	TRBJ2-7	NA	NA	TGTGCCAGCAGTTATTCGTCTCGCTCCTACGAGCAGTACTTC	CASSYSSRSYEQYF
TRBV20-1	TRBJ1-3	NA	NA	TGCAGTGCTAGACAGGACAGTAGGAGAAACACCATATATTTT	CSARQDSRRNTIYF
TRBV19	TRBJ2-7	NA	NA	TGTGCCAGTAGTTGGCAGGCCAGCTCCTACGAGCAGTACTTC	CASSWQASSYEQYF
TRBV29-1	TRBJ2-3	NA	NA	TGCAGCGTTGAAGGGGTCCTAGTAGGGTCCACAGATACGCAGTATTTT	CSVEGVLVGSTDTQYF
TRBV19	TRBJ1-1	NA	NA	TGTGCCAGTAGTATTACTGACACTGAAGCTTTCTTT	CASSITDTEAFF
TRBV18	TRBJ1-1	NA	NA	TGTGCCAGCTCACCAATCGCAGGGGATGAAGCTTTCTTT	CASSPIAGDEAFF
TRBV20-1	TRBJ2-7	NA	NA	TGCAGTGCTCCACTGGCCTACGAGCAGTACTTC	CSAPLAYEQYF
TRBV13	TRBJ2-2	NA	TRBD2	TGTGCCAGCAGCTTACCCACTAGCGGGGGGACCGGGGAGCTGTTTTTT	CASSLPTSGGTGELFF
TRBV18	TRBJ2-1	once	NA	TGTGCCAGCTCACCACAATTGGTCAATGAGCAGTTCTTC	CASSPQLVNEQFF
TRBV7-9	TRBJ1-2	NA	TRBD1	TGTGCCAGCAGCACAGGGGATGGCTACACCTTC	CASSTGDGYTF